Reported below is one T cell receptor (beta chain). As originally analysed: Amplifying reference gene primers gave estimates of nucleated cell counts. Sequencing used immunoSEQ multiplex PCR; TCRdb keeps in-frame clones, though not all of them. For V, J and clone size, that table is used; D and trimming come from the DNA. This table has about 270,000 clones, 75% to 90% appearing once. The data are from a study of blood T cell repertoires in COVID-19. The CDR3 runs to 13 residues. Germline V gene sequence: CDR1 LNHDA, CDR2 SQIVND (reference sequence). Trimming took 6 bases from V and 4 from J, leaving 13 bases between them.

The receptor comes from a woman in her late teens or twenties who had recovered from COVID-19. This chain uses TRBV19 with TRBJ2-7; tentative D call: TRBD1 (5 bases). Sequenced input: PBMCs or T cells enriched from blood (not recorded which). CDR3 coding DNA: TGTGCCAGTAGCGCGACGCAGGGATACGAGCAGTACTTC. Its protein product is CASSATQGYEQYF. Complete variable domain (other parts from reference TRBV19 and TRBJ2-7): DGGITQSPKYLFRKEGQNVTLSCEQNLNHDAMYWYRQDPGQGLRLIYYSQIVNDFQKGDIAEGYSVSREKKESFPLTVTSAQKNPTAFYLCASSATQGYEQYFGPGTRLTVT.